This record concerns one T cell receptor beta chain sequence. Its antigen remains undetermined. Nothing much larger sits one base from this clone, and base qualities are not available. At diagnosis, tumor, uninvolved tumor-adjacent lung and peripheral blood were collected and then preserved as a mix of FFPE and fresh-frozen material. For TCR repertoire profiling, the blood samples were analyzed as peripheral blood mononuclear cells. Via the germline V gene, CDR1 is SGDLS and CDR2 YYNGEE. Germline trimming amounts to 5 bases on V and 4 bases on J, with 14 as the count of junction bases outside the gene matches. The CDR3 contains 16 residues, cysteine and phenylalanine counted. This entry keeps only the CDR3 DNA: 48 bases, framed from base 1. TCR beta CDR3 regions were sequenced from DNA using the immunoSEQ Assay. As for the authors' bioinformatics: T cell density was computed as TCR beta template counts normalized to usable DNA estimated by amplifying housekeeping genes. Richness was estimated using the preseqR package, with extrapolation to 400,000 templates for PBMC samples and to 120,000 templates for tissue samples. Clonality was defined as one minus Pielou's evenness. Differential abundance testing on productive amino-acid clonotypes, with a minimum total count of 5 and an alpha of 0.1, was used to identify tissue-enriched TCRs. The Jaccard Index and the Morisita Overlap Index were used to measure how much the repertoires overlapped between compartments. GLIPH grouped TCR beta CDR3s together with public tetramer-defined viral CDR3s, and a viral motif had to include at least three viral sequences and show V-gene enrichment. Imported from immuneACCESS, the table was reduced by TCRdb to in-frame sequences with V and J called. These copies leave out some clones; in studies compared against another copy, an unresolved V gene accounts for under half, and the cause of the remainder is not known. The DNA was the basis for D and trimming; V, J and clone size are from that table. The sample has 58,000 or so clones on record, 85% to 90% of them singletons. 1.5% to 2% of the sample is in the top ten clones.

This record comes from a study of T cells in localized non-small cell lung cancer (dated by TCRdb to about 2020). Some background on the complete study: The study analyzed T cell repertoires of under 250 early-stage NSCLC patients, comparing tumors and uninvolved tumor-adjacent lungs. The cohort was made up of around 250 treatment-naive NSCLC patients whose localized lung tumors had been resected. NSCLC patients had a mean age of approximately 66 years, and 129 were male and some 98 female. The investigation overall reported the following: Because multi-region sequencing of the tumors was not done, intratumor heterogeneity could not be ruled out. A median of 57 of the top 100 tumor clones turned up in the paired uninvolved adjacent lung, and approximately 30 of those clones also ranked among the top 100 of that same adjacent lung. Because the study design was exploratory, TCR variables were selected using unadjusted p-values without false-discovery rate correction. Higher blood T cell density associated with longer overall survival, while higher adjacent-lung clonality associated with shorter survival. Uninvolved tumor-adjacent lung showed the highest T cell clonality, higher than tumor, which suggests more focused antigenic responses in the uninvolved tumor-adjacent lung.

The source material was peripheral blood, sampled before any cancer treatment. Here the chain combines TRBV9 and TRBJ1-1; a stretch of 7 junction bases matches TRBD1. The TCR comes from a woman aged 35-70 years with stage I lung adenocarcinoma. The CDR3 region has the sequence CASSKFPQGEGTEAFF. The sequenced DNA: TGTGCCAGCAGTAAGTTCCCCCAGGGGGAGGGCACTGAAGCTTTCTTT.